A selection of T cell receptor beta chains follows, all from one sample in a study of shared clonotypes between healthy human individuals. Method: immunoSEQ multiplex PCR; TCRdb's copy keeps in-frame clones and lacks some. The sample includes 550,000 to 850,000 clones, roughly 72% of them seen just once. The sample consisted of memory CD4+ T cells sorted from blood. These receptors came from a woman aged 30 to 39 in good health. Each CDR3 is given with its conserved first and last residue. D genes are given only for firm matches. A clone size is listed for some rows: how often the clone was seen (once, few, many), or a class if it is expanded.

V gene: TRBV28
J gene: TRBJ1-3
clone size: .
D gene: .
CDR3 DNA: TGTGCCAGCAGACGACAGCTCTTGCAGTCTGGAAACACCATATATTTT
CDR3 protein: CASRRQLLQSGNTIYF

V gene: TRBV28
J gene: TRBJ2-2
clone size: .
D gene: TRBD1
CDR3 DNA: TGTGCCAGCAGTCTCCCCGGGACAGGGGGAATAGCCGGGGAGCTGTTTTTT
CDR3 protein: CASSLPGTGGIAGELFF

V gene: TRBV2
J gene: TRBJ2-2
clone size: .
D gene: .
CDR3 DNA: TGTGCCAGCAGTGGGCCCTACCCGGCCACCGGGGAGCTGTTTTTT
CDR3 protein: CASSGPYPATGELFF

V gene: TRBV19
J gene: TRBJ2-6
clone size: .
D gene: .
CDR3 DNA: TGTGCCAGTACCCGTCTTGGGAGATCTGGGGCCAACGTCCTGACTTTC
CDR3 protein: CASTRLGRSGANVLTF

V gene: TRBV18
J gene: TRBJ2-7
clone size: .
D gene: .
CDR3 DNA: TGTGCCAGCTCCGGTGGGGGCTCCCTGGGCTACGAGCAGTACTTC
CDR3 protein: CASSGGGSLGYEQYF

V gene: TRBV12-2
J gene: TRBJ2-1
clone size: .
D gene: .
CDR3 DNA: TGTGCAAGTCGCTTAGGGGTCAATGAGCAGTTCTTC
CDR3 protein: CASRLGVNEQFF

V gene: TRBV28
J gene: TRBJ2-7
clone size: .
D gene: TRBD1
CDR3 DNA: TGTGCCAGCAGTTTCTTCGGGACAGGGGGCTCCTACGAGCAGTACTTC
CDR3 protein: CASSFFGTGGSYEQYF

V gene: TRBV7-2
J gene: TRBJ1-4
clone size: .
D gene: TRBD1
CDR3 DNA: TGTGCCAGCAGCTTACAGGGGGAGGGAAATGAAAAACTGTTTTTT
CDR3 protein: CASSLQGEGNEKLFF

V gene: TRBV5-4
J gene: TRBJ1-1
clone size: .
D gene: TRBD1
CDR3 DNA: TGTGCCAGCAGCTTGAACGTAGGGCAGGGGGCCTCGGAAGCTTTCTTT
CDR3 protein: CASSLNVGQGASEAFF

V gene: TRBV28
J gene: TRBJ2-4
clone size: .
D gene: TRBD2
CDR3 DNA: TGTGCCAGCAGTTACCTGGGACTAGCGGAAGCCAAAAACATTCAGTACTTC
CDR3 protein: CASSYLGLAEAKNIQYF

V gene: TRBV2
J gene: TRBJ1-4
clone size: .
D gene: TRBD1
CDR3 DNA: TGTGCCAGCAGTGAAGCGCTTCAAGGACAGGGGCGCAAACTGTTTTTT
CDR3 protein: CASSEALQGQGRKLFF

V gene: TRBV6-6
J gene: TRBJ2-3
clone size: .
D gene: .
CDR3 DNA: TGTGCCAGCAGTTGGGTTTTGGATACGCAGTATTTT
CDR3 protein: CASSWVLDTQYF

V gene: TRBV6-1
J gene: TRBJ1-1
clone size: few
D gene: .
CDR3 DNA: TGTGCCGGTCGACGGGGGGTAGTCAGCACTGAAGCTTTCTTT
CDR3 protein: CAGRRGVVSTEAFF

V gene: TRBV27
J gene: TRBJ2-3
clone size: .
D gene: .
CDR3 DNA: TGTGCCAGCAGTCCCTACTCAAGCGCAGATACGCAGTATTTT
CDR3 protein: CASSPYSSADTQYF

V gene: TRBV11-2
J gene: TRBJ1-1
clone size: .
D gene: .
CDR3 DNA: TGTGCCAGCAGGTTAACAGTGAACACTGAAGCTTTCTTT
CDR3 protein: CASRLTVNTEAFF

V gene: TRBV7-8
J gene: TRBJ2-5
clone size: .
D gene: .
CDR3 DNA: TGTGCCAGCAGCTTAGGAGGGCAAGAGACCCAGTACTTC
CDR3 protein: CASSLGGQETQYF

V gene: TRBV28
J gene: TRBJ2-5
clone size: .
D gene: .
CDR3 DNA: TGTGCCAGCAGTTACTCTCAGGGGAAAGAGACCCAGTACTTC
CDR3 protein: CASSYSQGKETQYF

V gene: TRBV28
J gene: TRBJ2-7
clone size: few
D gene: TRBD2
CDR3 DNA: TGTGCCAGCAGACCGAGCGTGTCTAGCGGGAGTTACGAGCAGTACTTC
CDR3 protein: CASRPSVSSGSYEQYF

V gene: TRBV19
J gene: TRBJ2-1
clone size: .
D gene: .
CDR3 DNA: TGTGCCAGTAGTATTATGGCGGGAACCCCTAATGAGCAGTTCTTC
CDR3 protein: CASSIMAGTPNEQFF

V gene: TRBV25-1
J gene: TRBJ2-7
clone size: few
D gene: TRBD2
CDR3 DNA: TGTGCCAGCAGCCGGACTAGCGGCTCCTACGAGCAGTACTTC
CDR3 protein: CASSRTSGSYEQYF

V gene: TRBV5-6
J gene: TRBJ2-3
clone size: .
D gene: .
CDR3 DNA: TGTGCCAGCAACCCTCTAGGCGGACCTAGCACAGATACGCAGTATTTT
CDR3 protein: CASNPLGGPSTDTQYF

V gene: TRBV5-1
J gene: TRBJ2-2
clone size: few
D gene: .
CDR3 DNA: TGCGCCAGCAGCTTGGACTCGACGAGGGGCGGGGAGCTGTTTTTT
CDR3 protein: CASSLDSTRGGELFF

V gene: TRBV30
J gene: TRBJ2-3
clone size: .
D gene: .
CDR3 DNA: TGTGCCTGGATGAAGGCGGGAAGAATCACAGATACGCAGTATTTT
CDR3 protein: CAWMKAGRITDTQYF

V gene: TRBV10-3
J gene: TRBJ1-5
clone size: .
D gene: .
CDR3 DNA: TGTGCCATCAGTGAGTCGGGAAAACAGCGCTCGGGGGCCCAGCATTTT
CDR3 protein: CAISESGKQRSGAQHF

V gene: TRBV28
J gene: TRBJ2-1
clone size: .
D gene: TRBD2
CDR3 DNA: TGTGCCAGCACCCAACTAGCGGGAGGATCAGTAGTCGATGAGCAGTTCTTC
CDR3 protein: CASTQLAGGSVVDEQFF

V gene: TRBV30
J gene: TRBJ1-2
clone size: few
D gene: .
CDR3 DNA: TGTGCCCTAACTCAGACAGGAGTTATCTATGGCTACACCTTC
CDR3 protein: CALTQTGVIYGYTF

V gene: TRBV2
J gene: TRBJ2-5
clone size: .
D gene: TRBD2
CDR3 DNA: TGTGCCAGCAAGTGGGGACTAGCGGGATGGGCGGAGACCCAGTACTTC
CDR3 protein: CASKWGLAGWAETQYF

V gene: TRBV5-1
J gene: TRBJ1-1
clone size: .
D gene: .
CDR3 DNA: TGCGCCAGCAGCTCTGCAAAGGGCACTGAAGCTTTCTTT
CDR3 protein: CASSSAKGTEAFF

V gene: TRBV27
J gene: TRBJ1-2
clone size: many
D gene: .
CDR3 DNA: TGTGCCAGCAGTCACAAGAAAAGCTATGGCTACACCTTC
CDR3 protein: CASSHKKSYGYTF

V gene: TRBV2
J gene: TRBJ2-7
clone size: .
D gene: .
CDR3 DNA: TGTGCCAGCATTCCGGAGTCACTTAATTACGAGCAGTACTTC
CDR3 protein: CASIPESLNYEQYF

V gene: TRBV30
J gene: TRBJ2-2
clone size: .
D gene: .
CDR3 DNA: TGTGCCTGGAGCAGTGGGGTCCCCGGGGAGCTGTTTTTT
CDR3 protein: CAWSSGVPGELFF

V gene: TRBV4-1
J gene: TRBJ2-6
clone size: .
D gene: .
CDR3 DNA: TGCGCCAGCAGCCAAGGGTGGGGCGGCTCTGGGGCCAACGTCCTGACTTTC
CDR3 protein: CASSQGWGGSGANVLTF

V gene: TRBV7-6
J gene: TRBJ1-1
clone size: .
D gene: TRBD1
CDR3 DNA: TGTGCCAGCAGCCCGGGACAGGGGAACACTGAAGCTTTCTTT
CDR3 protein: CASSPGQGNTEAFF

V gene: TRBV28
J gene: TRBJ2-7
clone size: once
D gene: .
CDR3 DNA: TGTGCCAGCAGTGGCAACTCCTACGAGCAGTACTTC
CDR3 protein: CASSGNSYEQYF

V gene: TRBV18
J gene: TRBJ2-5
clone size: .
D gene: .
CDR3 DNA: TGTGCCAGCTCATCAACAGAGACCCAGTACTTC
CDR3 protein: CASSSTETQYF

V gene: TRBV21-1
J gene: TRBJ2-1
clone size: .
D gene: .
CDR3 DNA: TGTGCAAATATTCGGGGGAGGCATGAGCAGTTCTTC
CDR3 protein: CANIRGRHEQFF

V gene: TRBV5-1
J gene: TRBJ2-7
clone size: .
D gene: .
CDR3 DNA: TGCGCCAGCAGCGACCTGCGCGAGCAGTACTTC
CDR3 protein: CASSDLREQYF

V gene: TRBV28
J gene: TRBJ2-5
clone size: once
D gene: .
CDR3 DNA: TGTGCCAGCAGTTTGTTTTACCAAGAGACCCAGTACTTC
CDR3 protein: CASSLFYQETQYF

V gene: TRBV4-2
J gene: TRBJ2-1
clone size: few
D gene: .
CDR3 DNA: TGTGCCAGCAGCCAAGGGGGGTACAATGAGCAGTTCTTC
CDR3 protein: CASSQGGYNEQFF

V gene: TRBV5-6
J gene: TRBJ2-7
clone size: .
D gene: .
CDR3 DNA: TGTGCCAGCAGCTTGCGGACAGTCTACGAGCAGTACTTC
CDR3 protein: CASSLRTVYEQYF

V gene: TRBV29-1
J gene: TRBJ1-3
clone size: few
D gene: .
CDR3 DNA: TGCAGCGTTTGGCAGACCATCTCTGGAAACACCATATATTTT
CDR3 protein: CSVWQTISGNTIYF

V gene: TRBV19
J gene: TRBJ1-2
clone size: .
D gene: TRBD1
CDR3 DNA: TGTGCCAGTAGTATTCGGTCAGGGGGGGACGCCTATGGCTACACCTTC
CDR3 protein: CASSIRSGGDAYGYTF

V gene: TRBV4-2
J gene: TRBJ2-4
clone size: .
D gene: .
CDR3 DNA: TGTGCCAGCAGCGATCACATCACCAAAAACATTCAGTACTTC
CDR3 protein: CASSDHITKNIQYF

V gene: TRBV7-2
J gene: TRBJ2-1
clone size: .
D gene: .
CDR3 DNA: TGTGCCAGCAGTTTGGACGAAGATGAGCAGTTCTTC
CDR3 protein: CASSLDEDEQFF

V gene: TRBV5-1
J gene: TRBJ1-6
clone size: .
D gene: .
CDR3 DNA: TGCGCCAGCAGCTTGGAGCCTAGTGAGGGTTACTCACCCCTCCACTTT
CDR3 protein: CASSLEPSEGYSPLHF

V gene: TRBV18
J gene: TRBJ2-5
clone size: few
D gene: TRBD2
CDR3 DNA: TGTGCCAGCTCACCACGACTAGCGGGAGCCGGTGAGACCCAGTACTTC
CDR3 protein: CASSPRLAGAGETQYF